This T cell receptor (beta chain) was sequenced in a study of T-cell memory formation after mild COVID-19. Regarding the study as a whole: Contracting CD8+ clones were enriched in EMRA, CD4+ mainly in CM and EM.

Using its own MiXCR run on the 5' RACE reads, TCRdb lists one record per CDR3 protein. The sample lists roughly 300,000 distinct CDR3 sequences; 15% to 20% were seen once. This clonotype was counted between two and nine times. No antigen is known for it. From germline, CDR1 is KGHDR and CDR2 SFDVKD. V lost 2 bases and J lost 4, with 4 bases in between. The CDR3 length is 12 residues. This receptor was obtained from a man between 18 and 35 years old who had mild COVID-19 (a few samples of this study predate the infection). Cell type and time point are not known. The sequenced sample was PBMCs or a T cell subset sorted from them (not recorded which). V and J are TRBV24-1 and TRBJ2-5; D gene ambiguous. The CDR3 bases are TGTGCCACCAGTGATTGGGGAGAGACCCAGTACTTC. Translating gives CATSDWGETQYF.